The next 12 T cell receptor beta chains were all read from a single sample in a study of control samples from healthy donors and cancer patients. Method: immunoSEQ multiplex PCR; TCRdb's copy keeps in-frame clones and lacks some. The data hold 50,000 to 65,000 clones, with under 95% observed a single time. Sequencing was performed on PBMCs. These receptors originate from a man aged 30 to 45 with colorectal cancer.

V is TRBV27 and J is TRBJ2-3; D gene unclear. The CDR3 runs 11 residues. Germline CDR1 is MNHEY and CDR2 is SMNVEV (reference sequence). The germline V and J ends were trimmed by 4 bases and 2 bases, with 1 base remaining between them. The CDR3 DNA is TGTGCCAGCAGTTCCACAGATACGCAGTATTTT. Translated, it gives CASSSTDTQYF.

This clone was seen once. The CDR3 spells CASSLGQRNSPLHF. The CDR3 region has the DNA TGCGCCAGCAGCTTGGGACAAAGGAATTCACCCCTCCACTTT. The chain carries TRBV5-1 and TRBJ1-6; D unclear. The CDR3 sequence is 14 residues long. Germline V gene lookup returns CDR1 SGHRS and CDR2 YFSETQ. V was shortened by 0 bases and J by 7 bases, with 8 bases between the two germline ends.

This chain uses TRBV7-6 with TRBJ1-1; D gene ambiguous. With 5 bases removed from V and 5 bases from J, the gap between germline ends came to 15 bases. This CDR3 has 14 residues. The V gene's germline CDR1 is SGHVS and CDR2 FNYEAQ. The CDR3 region is CASSPSGLGTEAFF. The CDR3 DNA is TGTGCCAGCAGCCCGTCCGGGTTGGGAACTGAAGCTTTCTTT. The variable domain in full, completed from reference TRBV7-6 and TRBJ1-1, reads GAGVSQSPRYKVTKRGQDVALRCDPISGHVSLYWYRQALGQGPEFLTYFNYEAQQDKSGLPNDRFSAERPEGSISTLTIQRTEQRDSAMYRCASSPSGLGTEAFFGQGTRLTVV.

The chain uses TRBV5-1 and TRBJ2-3, with 7 bases fitting TRBD1. The CDR3 spans 16 residues. Trimming removed 2 bases from V and 0 bases from J; junction bases left unmatched: 6. Germline values: CDR1 SGHRS, CDR2 YFSETQ. The CDR3 reads CASSFAHRGSTDTQYF. The CDR3, as DNA: TGCGCCAGCAGCTTCGCCCACAGGGGAAGCACAGATACGCAGTATTTT.

This clone has only a few counts. The chain recombines TRBV11-3 with TRBJ2-7; the D gene is possibly TRBD1 (6 bases). Germline V gene sequence: CDR1 SGHNT, CDR2 YENEEA. Trimming took 5 bases from V and 9 from J, leaving 11 bases between them. The CDR3 loop spans 11 amino acids. CDR3: CASSDSGVQYF. CDR3 sequence (DNA): TGTGCCAGCAGCGATTCAGGGGTGCAGTACTTC.

The V call is TRBV24-1, the J call TRBJ2-6; D remains unclear. V lost 7 bases to trimming and J lost 0 bases, with 0 bases between them. Germline V CDR1 and CDR2: KGHDR, SFDVKD. The CDR3 has 12 amino acids. CDR3 DNA sequence: TGTGCCACCAGCTCTGGGGCCAACGTCCTGACTTTC. Translated: CATSSGANVLTF.

The gene calls are TRBV3-1 (or the pseudogene TRBV3-2) and TRBJ2-7; D not certain. CDR3 size: 12 residues. The germline V gene has CDR1 LGHDT and CDR2 YNNKEL (reference sequence). V was cut by 3 bases and J by 4 bases, with 7 bases left in between. The CDR3 DNA follows: TGTGCCAGCAGCCACGTATCTTACGAGCAGTACTTC. Protein: CASSHVSYEQYF.

This clone was detected once. J is TRBJ1-2 and V is TRBV4-3, with no clear D. This CDR3 has 16 residues. Trimming removed 0 bases from V and 4 bases from J, with 15 bases in between. In germline, CDR1 is LGHNA, CDR2 YSLEER. DNA of the CDR3: TGCGCCAGCAGCCAAGATAGTATAGGCAGCTTCTATGGCTACACCTTC. This codes for CASSQDSIGSFYGYTF.

The J gene is TRBJ1-2, the V gene TRBV7-9; D remains unclear. Trimming removed 8 bases at V and 8 bases at J, with 12 bases between. This CDR3 has 11 residues. Germline V gene sequence: CDR1 SEHNR, CDR2 FQNEAQ (reference sequence). CDR3 in amino acids: CASGQMEGYTF. In nucleotides, the CDR3 is TGTGCCAGCGGCCAAATGGAGGGCTACACCTTC.

This rearrangement joins TRBV30 to TRBJ1-3; D might be TRBD1 (5 bases). The CDR3 length is 14 residues. Trimming removed 0 bases at V and 0 bases at J, with 6 bases between. The V gene's germline CDR1 is GTSNPN and CDR2 SVGIG (reference sequence). The chain's CDR3 is CAWSVRGSGNTIYF. The CDR3 DNA reads TGTGCCTGGAGTGTAAGGGGCTCTGGAAACACCATATATTTT.

This clone was seen a handful of times. V and J are TRBV6-2 or TRBV6-3 and TRBJ1-1, with D perhaps TRBD1 (6 bases). CDR1 is MNHEY and CDR2 is SVGEGT in the germline V gene. V dropped 4 bases and J dropped 6 bases, with 9 bases sitting between them. The CDR3 runs 12 residues. CDR3 nucleotide sequence: TGTGCCAGCAGTTCAGGGGTGGCTGAAGCTTTCTTT. It specifies CASSSGVAEAFF.

In its sample, this clone was seen a few times. The chain employs TRBV27 and TRBJ2-5; TRBD2 agrees at 8 bases. After removal of 6 bases from V and 2 bases from J, the junction contained 2 bases not matched to a gene. The CDR3 covers 13 residues. Germline CDR1 MNHEY, CDR2 SMNVEV (reference sequence). The CDR3 bases are TGTGCCAGCAGATCGGGGGGGCAAGAGACCCAGTACTTC. Its protein is CASRSGGQETQYF.